The clone carrying this T cell receptor beta chain was detected once. This sample was included in a study of OX40 agonist ivuxolimab in advanced cancers. For the study at large: The diagnoses of dose-escalation patients were hepatocellular carcinoma, melanoma, renal cell or head and neck cancer.

Here immunoSEQ multiplex PCR was the method, and the copy in TCRdb shows in-frame clones only, minus some. Among 75,000 to 90,000 clones listed, around 89% were seen once. The specimen comprised CD4+ or CD8+ T cells sorted from blood, sampled in a trial of the OX40 agonist ivuxolimab. The sequence derives from an adult with an advanced solid tumor such as melanoma, head and neck, liver or kidney cancer.

The CDR3 here is CASSSRAPLYEQYF. The DNA of the CDR3 is TGTGCCAGCTCGTCAAGGGCCCCCCTCTACGAGCAGTACTTC. The J gene is TRBJ2-7, the V gene TRBV18, with D unclear. CDR3 length: 14 residues. With 6 bases removed from V and 3 bases from J, the gap between germline ends came to 15 bases. From germline, CDR1 is KGHSH and CDR2 LQKENI.